This TCR beta chain was sequenced during a study of blood T cell repertoires in COVID-19. At the level of the study: Samples representing acute and convalescent COVID-19 were sourced from the United States, Italy and Spain. The cDNA or gDNA used as material had been derived from T cells, B-cell-depleted T cells, or PBMCs.

Original handling: Counts of nucleated cells, estimated from reference gene primer amplification, were obtained. The assay was immunoSEQ multiplex PCR, and TCRdb's table has in-frame clones only and misses some. The V and J calls and clone size are taken from that table; D and trimming were inferred from the DNA. The repertoire holds 70,000 to 80,000 clones, with approximately 84% as singletons. Looked up from germline, CDR1 is SGHRS and CDR2 is YFSETQ. This CDR3 is built from 16 residues. V trimming: 4 bases; J trimming: 7 bases; junction bases outside the gene matches: 9. The sequencing input was peripheral blood. The sequence was collected from a human donor in a cohort sampled during active COVID-19. This sequence joins TRBV5-1 and TRBJ2-2; 11 bases are a match to TRBD2. The CDR3 sequence: CASSLSSGGSVGELFF. CDR3 nucleotide sequence: TGCGCCAGCAGCCTTTCTAGCGGGGGGTCCGTCGGGGAGCTGTTTTTT.